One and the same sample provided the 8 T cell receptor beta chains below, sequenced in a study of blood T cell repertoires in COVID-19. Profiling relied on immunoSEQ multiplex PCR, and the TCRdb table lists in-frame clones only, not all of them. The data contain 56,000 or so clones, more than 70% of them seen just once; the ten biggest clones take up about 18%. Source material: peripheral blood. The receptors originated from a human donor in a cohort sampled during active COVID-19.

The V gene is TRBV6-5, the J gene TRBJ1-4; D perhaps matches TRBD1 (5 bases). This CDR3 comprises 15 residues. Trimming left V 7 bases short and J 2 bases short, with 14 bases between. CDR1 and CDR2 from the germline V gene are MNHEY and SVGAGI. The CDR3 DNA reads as TGTGCCAGCACCCTAGGGGAAGGTACTAATGAAAAACTGTTTTTT. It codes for CASTLGEGTNEKLFF.

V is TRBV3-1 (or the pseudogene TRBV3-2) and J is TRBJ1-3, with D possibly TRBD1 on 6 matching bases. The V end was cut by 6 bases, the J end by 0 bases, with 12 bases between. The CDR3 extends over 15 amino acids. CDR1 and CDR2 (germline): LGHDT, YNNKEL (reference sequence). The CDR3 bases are TGTGCCAGCAGGTCGACAGGTAGCTCTGGAAACACCATATATTTT. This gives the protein CASRSTGSSGNTIYF.

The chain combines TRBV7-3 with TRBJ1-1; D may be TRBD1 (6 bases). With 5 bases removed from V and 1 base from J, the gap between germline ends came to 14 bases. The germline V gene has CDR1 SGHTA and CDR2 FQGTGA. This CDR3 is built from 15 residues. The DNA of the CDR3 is TGTGCCAGCAGCCCACAGGGTTTTGGGAACACTGAAGCTTTCTTT. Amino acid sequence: CASSPQGFGNTEAFF. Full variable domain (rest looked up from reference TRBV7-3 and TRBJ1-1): GAGVSQTPSNKVTEKGKYVELRCDPISGHTALYWYRQSLGQGPEFLIYFQGTGAADDSGLPNDRFFAVRPEGSVSTLKIQRTERGDSAVYLCASSPQGFGNTEAFFGQGTRLTVV.

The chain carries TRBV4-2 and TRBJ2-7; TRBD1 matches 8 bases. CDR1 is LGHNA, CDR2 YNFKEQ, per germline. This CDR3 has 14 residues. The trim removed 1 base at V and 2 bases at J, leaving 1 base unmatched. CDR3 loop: CASSQGTGTYEQYF. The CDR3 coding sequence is TGTGCCAGCAGCCAAGGGACAGGGACCTACGAGCAGTACTTC.

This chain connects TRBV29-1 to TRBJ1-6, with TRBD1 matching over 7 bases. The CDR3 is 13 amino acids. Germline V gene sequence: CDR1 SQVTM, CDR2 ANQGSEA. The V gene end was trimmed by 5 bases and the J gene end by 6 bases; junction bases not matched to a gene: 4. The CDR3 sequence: CSVWTGGNSPLHF. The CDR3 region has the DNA TGCAGCGTTTGGACAGGAGGTAATTCACCCCTCCACTTT.

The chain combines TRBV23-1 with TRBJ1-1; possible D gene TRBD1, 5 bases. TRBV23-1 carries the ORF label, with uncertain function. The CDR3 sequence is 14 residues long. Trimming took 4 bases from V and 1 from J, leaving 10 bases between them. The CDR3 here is CASSPRQTNTEAFF. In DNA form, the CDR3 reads TGCGCCAGCAGTCCCAGACAGACGAACACTGAAGCTTTCTTT.

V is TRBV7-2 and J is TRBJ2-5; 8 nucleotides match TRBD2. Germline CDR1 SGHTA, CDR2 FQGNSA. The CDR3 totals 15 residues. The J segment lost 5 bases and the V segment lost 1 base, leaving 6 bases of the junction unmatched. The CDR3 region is CASSLVRGGRETQYF. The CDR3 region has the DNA TGTGCCAGCAGCTTAGTCCGGGGGGGCCGGGAGACCCAGTACTTC.

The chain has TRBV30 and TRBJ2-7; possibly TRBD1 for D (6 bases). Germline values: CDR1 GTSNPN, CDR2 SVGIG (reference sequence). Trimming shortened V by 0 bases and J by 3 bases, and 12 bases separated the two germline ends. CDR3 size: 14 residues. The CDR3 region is CAWSVATGFYEQYF. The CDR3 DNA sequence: TGTGCCTGGAGTGTAGCAACAGGGTTCTACGAGCAGTACTTC. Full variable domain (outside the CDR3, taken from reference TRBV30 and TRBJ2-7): SQTIHQWPATLVQPVGSPLSLECTVEGTSNPNLYWYRQAAGRGLQLLFYSVGIGQISSEVPQNLSASRPQDRQFILSSKKLLLSDSGFYLCAWSVATGFYEQYFGPGTRLTVT.